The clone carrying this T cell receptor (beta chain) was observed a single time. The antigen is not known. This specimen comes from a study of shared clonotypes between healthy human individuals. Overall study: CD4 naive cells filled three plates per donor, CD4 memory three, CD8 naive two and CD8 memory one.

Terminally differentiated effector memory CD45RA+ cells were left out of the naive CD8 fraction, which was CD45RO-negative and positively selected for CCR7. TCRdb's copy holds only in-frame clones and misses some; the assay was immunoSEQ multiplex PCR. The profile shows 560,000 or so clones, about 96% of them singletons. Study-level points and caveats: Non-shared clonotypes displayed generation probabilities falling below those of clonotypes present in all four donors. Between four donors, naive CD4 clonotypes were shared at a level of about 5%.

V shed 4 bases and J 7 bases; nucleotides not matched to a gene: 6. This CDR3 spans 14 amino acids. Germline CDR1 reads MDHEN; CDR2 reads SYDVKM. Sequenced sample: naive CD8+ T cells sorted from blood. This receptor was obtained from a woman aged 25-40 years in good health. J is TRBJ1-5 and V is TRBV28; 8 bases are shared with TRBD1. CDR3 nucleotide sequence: TGTGCCAGCAGTTCCACAGGGGGTTCACAGCCCCAGCATTTT. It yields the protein CASSSTGGSQPQHF.